Listed below are T cell receptor beta chains from one sample, sequenced in a study of blood T cells in healthy people across ages. A single record per CDR3 protein comes from TCRdb applying MiXCR to the 5' RACE reads. The table lists over 1.5 million distinct CDR3 sequences, 49% of them singletons, with roughly 2% in the top ten. Source material: blood. The receptors here all came from a woman aged 40-49 years in good health. Each CDR3 is given with its conserved first and last residue. Each record gives: D gene, V gene, clone size, CDR3 length, J gene, CDR3 DNA, CDR3 protein. A D gene is named only where the DNA matches it firmly. Rows give clone size only sometimes, using once, few, many, or a class for an expanded clone.

D: NA
V: TRBV2
size: NA
length: 15
J: TRBJ1-4
DNA: TGTGCCAGCAGTGAATATCGGGATACTCGTGAAAAACTGTTTTTT
CDR3: CASSEYRDTREKLFF

D: TRBD1
V: TRBV28
size: NA
length: 17
J: TRBJ2-3
DNA: TGTGCCAGCAGTCGGGACAGGGTGAGTGAGGTCACAGATACGCAGTATTTT
CDR3: CASSRDRVSEVTDTQYF

D: NA
V: TRBV20-1
size: few
length: 13
J: TRBJ2-3
DNA: TGCAGTGCTACCTGGACTGATACAGATACGCAGTATTTT
CDR3: CSATWTDTDTQYF

D: NA
V: TRBV6-5
size: NA
length: 12
J: TRBJ1-6
DNA: TGTGCCAGCAGTCAGCCTGGGTCACCCCTCCACTTT
CDR3: CASSQPGSPLHF

D: TRBD1
V: TRBV5-1
size: NA
length: 16
J: TRBJ2-5
DNA: TGCGCCAGCAGCTTGGCCCAAACAGGGGGCCAAGAGACCCAGTACTTC
CDR3: CASSLAQTGGQETQYF

D: NA
V: TRBV29-1
size: few
length: 11
J: TRBJ2-1
DNA: TGCAGCGTTGACCGGCTTAGTGAGCAGTTCTTC
CDR3: CSVDRLSEQFF

D: TRBD1
V: TRBV6-2/TRBV6-3
size: NA
length: 15
J: TRBJ2-3
DNA: TGTGCCAGCAGACTCCGGGACAGGAGCACAGATACGCAGTATTTT
CDR3: CASRLRDRSTDTQYF

D: NA
V: TRBV13
size: NA
length: 13
J: TRBJ1-2
DNA: TGTGCCAGCAGCTCCTACACAAACTATGGCTACACCTTC
CDR3: CASSSYTNYGYTF

D: NA
V: TRBV7-2
size: once
length: 15
J: TRBJ1-1
DNA: TGTGCCAGCAGCTTAGGGTACGGGGGATCCACTGAAGCTTTCTTT
CDR3: CASSLGYGGSTEAFF

D: NA
V: TRBV24-1
size: many
length: 17
J: TRBJ2-7
DNA: TGTGCCACCAGTGATCCTACTTTATTGGGGACCCCCTACGAGCAGTACTTC
CDR3: CATSDPTLLGTPYEQYF

D: NA
V: TRBV7-9
size: once
length: 16
J: TRBJ1-4
DNA: TGTGCCAGCAGCTTGGGGAGGACAGACGATAACGAAAAACTGTTTTTT
CDR3: CASSLGRTDDNEKLFF

D: NA
V: TRBV12-3/TRBV12-4
size: NA
length: 13
J: TRBJ2-3
DNA: TGTGCCAGCAGTACTGACTCGAGGAGTGCGCAGTATTTT
CDR3: CASSTDSRSAQYF

D: NA
V: TRBV6-2/TRBV6-3
size: few
length: 15
J: TRBJ2-7
DNA: TGTGCCAGCTCTAAACAAGGAGGGGAGCACTACGAGCAGTACTTC
CDR3: CASSKQGGEHYEQYF

D: NA
V: TRBV5-1
size: few
length: 17
J: TRBJ2-6
DNA: TGCGCCAGCAGCCCGGACATGTTAGCGTCTGGGGCCAACGTCCTGACTTTC
CDR3: CASSPDMLASGANVLTF

D: NA
V: TRBV7-3
size: few
length: 13
J: TRBJ2-5
DNA: TGTGCCAGCAGCTTACCCCCAAAAGAGACCCAGTACTTC
CDR3: CASSLPPKETQYF

D: TRBD1
V: TRBV11-2
size: once
length: 19
J: TRBJ2-1
DNA: TGTGCCAGCAGCTCTTACAGGGGGCGGAACTCAAGGTTCTACAATGAGCAGTTCTTC
CDR3: CASSSYRGRNSRFYNEQFF

D: NA
V: TRBV7-2
size: NA
length: 14
J: TRBJ2-1
DNA: TGTGCCAGCAGTCGCGACAGGAGCTCCTACGAGCAGTTCTTC
CDR3: CASSRDRSSYEQFF

D: NA
V: TRBV20-1
size: NA
length: 15
J: TRBJ2-3
DNA: TGCAGTGCCCCCCGGGGCAGGCTAAGCACAGATACGCAGTATTTT
CDR3: CSAPRGRLSTDTQYF

D: TRBD2
V: TRBV29-1
size: NA
length: 14
J: TRBJ2-1
DNA: TGCAGCGTTGAAGCTGGGACTAGCGACGGTGAGCAGTTCTTC
CDR3: CSVEAGTSDGEQFF

D: TRBD1
V: TRBV15
size: NA
length: 13
J: TRBJ2-7
DNA: TGTGCCACCAGCAATCGACAGGGCTGCGAGCAGTACTTC
CDR3: CATSNRQGCEQYF

D: NA
V: TRBV9
size: NA
length: 17
J: TRBJ2-1
DNA: TGTGCCAGCAGCGTGATGAGTGGAGCGGGTTCCTACAATGAGCAGTTCTTC
CDR3: CASSVMSGAGSYNEQFF

D: TRBD2
V: TRBV28
size: NA
length: 16
J: TRBJ2-5
DNA: TGTGCCAGCAGTTTAAACGCGGGGGGGCCGAACGATGAGCAGTACTTC
CDR3: CASSLNAGGPNDEQYF

D: NA
V: TRBV11-2
size: few
length: 13
J: TRBJ2-7
DNA: TGTGCCAGCAGCTCCTCCTCCCTTTACGAGCAGTACTTC
CDR3: CASSSSSLYEQYF

D: NA
V: TRBV28
size: NA
length: 13
J: TRBJ2-5
DNA: TGTGCCAGCAGCCTACAGAGTCAAGAGACCCGGTACTTC
CDR3: CASSLQSQETRYF

D: TRBD1
V: TRBV28
size: NA
length: 14
J: TRBJ2-5
DNA: TGTGCCAGCAAGGCCGGGACAGGGGAGGAGACCCAGTACTTC
CDR3: CASKAGTGEETQYF

D: NA
V: TRBV7-2
size: few
length: 15
J: TRBJ1-2
DNA: TGTGCCAGCAGCTTAGAACGGGGGTGGAACTATGGCTACACCTTC
CDR3: CASSLERGWNYGYTF

D: TRBD2
V: TRBV20-1
size: NA
length: 14
J: TRBJ2-5
DNA: TGCAGTGCTTCCCGACTAGCCGGAGAGGAGACCCAGTACTTC
CDR3: CSASRLAGEETQYF

D: TRBD1
V: TRBV7-9
size: NA
length: 17
J: TRBJ2-3
DNA: TGTGCCAGCAGCCTACGTCCCGGGACAGGGTTCACAGATACGCAGTATTTT
CDR3: CASSLRPGTGFTDTQYF

D: NA
V: TRBV27
size: NA
length: 11
J: TRBJ2-7
DNA: TGTGCCAGCAGTCAAGGGGGTCGCCAGTACTTC
CDR3: CASSQGGRQYF

D: TRBD2
V: TRBV7-2
size: few
length: 16
J: TRBJ2-5
DNA: TGTGCCAGCAGCTTAGAACTAGCGGGGGGTAGCAATGAGCAGTACTTC
CDR3: CASSLELAGGSNEQYF

D: NA
V: TRBV28
size: few
length: 13
J: TRBJ2-5
DNA: TGTGCCAGCAGCCCCCGGGCCACGGGGACCCAGTACTTC
CDR3: CASSPRATGTQYF

D: NA
V: TRBV11-2
size: NA
length: 17
J: TRBJ2-1
DNA: TGTGCCGGCAGCTTAGAATTTGGTGGGGGTTCCTACAATGAGCAGTTCTTC
CDR3: CAGSLEFGGGSYNEQFF

D: NA
V: TRBV9
size: NA
length: 15
J: TRBJ1-1
DNA: TGTGCCAGCACCGTAGTGGGCGGGGCGAACACTGAAGCTTTCTTT
CDR3: CASTVVGGANTEAFF

D: NA
V: TRBV20-1
size: NA
length: 15
J: TRBJ2-3
DNA: TGCAGTGCTACCTGTTCCCTCTTCGCCACAGATACGCAGTATTTT
CDR3: CSATCSLFATDTQYF

D: NA
V: TRBV5-1
size: few
length: 14
J: TRBJ2-7
DNA: TGCGCCAGCAGCTTGGGCGACAGCGCTAACGAGCAGTACTTC
CDR3: CASSLGDSANEQYF

D: TRBD1
V: TRBV4-1
size: NA
length: 14
J: TRBJ1-2
DNA: TGCGCCAGCAGGGGAAGACAGGGACAGAGCGGCTACACCTTC
CDR3: CASRGRQGQSGYTF

D: NA
V: TRBV19
size: NA
length: 14
J: TRBJ1-2
DNA: TGTGCCAGTAGTATATCGACAGCTAACTATGGCTACACCTTC
CDR3: CASSISTANYGYTF